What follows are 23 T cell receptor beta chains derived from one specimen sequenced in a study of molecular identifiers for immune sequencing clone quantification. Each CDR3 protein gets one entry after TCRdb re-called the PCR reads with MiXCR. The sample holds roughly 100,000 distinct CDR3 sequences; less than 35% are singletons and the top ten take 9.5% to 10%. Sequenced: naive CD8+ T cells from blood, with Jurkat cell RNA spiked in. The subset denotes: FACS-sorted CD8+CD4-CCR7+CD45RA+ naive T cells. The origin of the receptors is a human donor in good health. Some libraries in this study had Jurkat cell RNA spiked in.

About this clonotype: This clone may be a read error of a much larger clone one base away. CDR3 protein: CGNSGRTTGELFF. The CDR3 DNA reads as TGCGGCAACAGCGGGAGGACCACCGGGGAGCTGTTTTTT. V gene TRBV29-1 combines with J gene TRBJ2-2; TRBD2 agrees at 9 bases. The CDR3 has 13 amino acids. CDR1 and CDR2 (germline): SQVTM, ANQGSEA.

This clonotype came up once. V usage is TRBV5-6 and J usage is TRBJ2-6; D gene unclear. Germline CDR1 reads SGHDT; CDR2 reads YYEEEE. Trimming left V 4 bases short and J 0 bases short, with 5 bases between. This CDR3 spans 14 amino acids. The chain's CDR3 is CASSGPSGANVLTF. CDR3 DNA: TGTGCCAGCAGCGGGCCCTCTGGGGCCAACGTCCTGACTTTC.

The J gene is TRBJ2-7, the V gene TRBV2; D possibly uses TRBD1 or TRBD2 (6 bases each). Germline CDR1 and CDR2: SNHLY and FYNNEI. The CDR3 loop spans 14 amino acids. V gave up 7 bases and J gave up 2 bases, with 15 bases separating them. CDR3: CASTLYGGPYEQYF. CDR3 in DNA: TGTGCCAGCACCCTCTATGGGGGGCCCTACGAGCAGTACTTC.

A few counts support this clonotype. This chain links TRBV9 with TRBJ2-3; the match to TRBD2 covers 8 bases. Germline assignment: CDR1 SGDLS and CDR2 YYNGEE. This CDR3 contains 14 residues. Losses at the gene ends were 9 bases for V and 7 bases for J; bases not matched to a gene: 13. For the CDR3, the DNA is TGTGCCACATCGCCGGGACTAGTTTTAAATACGCAGTATTTT. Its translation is CATSPGLVLNTQYF.

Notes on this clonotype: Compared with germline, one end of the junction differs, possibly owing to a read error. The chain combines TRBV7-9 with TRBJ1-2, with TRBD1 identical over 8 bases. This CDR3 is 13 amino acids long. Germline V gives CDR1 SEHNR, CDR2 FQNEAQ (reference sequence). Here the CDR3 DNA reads TGTGCCAGCAGCTTTGGGACAGGTGATGGCGACACCTTC. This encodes CASSFGTGDGDTF.

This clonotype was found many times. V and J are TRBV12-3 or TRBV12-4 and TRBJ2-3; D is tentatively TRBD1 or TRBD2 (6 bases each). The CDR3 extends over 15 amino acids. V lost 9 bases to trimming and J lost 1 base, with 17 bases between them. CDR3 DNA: TGTGCCAGTAAATGGTCGGGGGCCGGCACAGATACGCAGTATTTT. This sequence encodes CASKWSGAGTDTQYF.

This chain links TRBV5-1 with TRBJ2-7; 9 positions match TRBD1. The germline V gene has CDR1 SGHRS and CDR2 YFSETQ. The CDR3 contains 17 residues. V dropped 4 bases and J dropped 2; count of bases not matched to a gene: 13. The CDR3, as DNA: TGCGCCAGCAGCAGGACCACCGGACAGGGGTACACCTACGAGCAGTACTTC. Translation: CASSRTTGQGYTYEQYF.

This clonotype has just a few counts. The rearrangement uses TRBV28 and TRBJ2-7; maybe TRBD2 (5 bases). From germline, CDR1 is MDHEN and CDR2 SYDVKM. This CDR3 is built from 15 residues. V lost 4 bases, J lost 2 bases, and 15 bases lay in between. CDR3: CASSSPRLGAYEQYF. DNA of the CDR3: TGTGCCAGCAGTTCCCCCCGTTTGGGAGCCTACGAGCAGTACTTC.

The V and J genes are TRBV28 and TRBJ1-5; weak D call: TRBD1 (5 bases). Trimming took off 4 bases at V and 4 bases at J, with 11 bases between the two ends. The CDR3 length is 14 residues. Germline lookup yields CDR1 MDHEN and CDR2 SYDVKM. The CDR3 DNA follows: TGTGCCAGCAGTTCGCGACAGCAGAATCAGCCCCAGCATTTT. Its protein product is CASSSRQQNQPQHF. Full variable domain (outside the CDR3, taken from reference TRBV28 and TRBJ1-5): DVKVTQSSRYLVKRTGEKVFLECVQDMDHENMFWYRQDPGLGLRLIYFSYDVKMKEKGDIPEGYSVSREKKERFSLILESASTNQTSMYLCASSSRQQNQPQHFGDGTRLSIL.

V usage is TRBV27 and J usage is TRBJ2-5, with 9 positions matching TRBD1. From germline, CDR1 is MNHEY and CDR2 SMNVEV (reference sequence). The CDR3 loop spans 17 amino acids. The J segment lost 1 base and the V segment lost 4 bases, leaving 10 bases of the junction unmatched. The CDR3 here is CASSWTGALAIQETQYF. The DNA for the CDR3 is TGTGCCAGCAGTTGGACAGGGGCCTTGGCCATCCAAGAGACCCAGTACTTC.

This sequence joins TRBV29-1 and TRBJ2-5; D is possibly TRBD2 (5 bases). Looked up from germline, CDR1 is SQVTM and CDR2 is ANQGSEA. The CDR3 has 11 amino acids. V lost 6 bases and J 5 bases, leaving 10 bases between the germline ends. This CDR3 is CSVTGSETQYF. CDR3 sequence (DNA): TGCAGCGTGACGGGGTCGGAGACCCAGTACTTC.

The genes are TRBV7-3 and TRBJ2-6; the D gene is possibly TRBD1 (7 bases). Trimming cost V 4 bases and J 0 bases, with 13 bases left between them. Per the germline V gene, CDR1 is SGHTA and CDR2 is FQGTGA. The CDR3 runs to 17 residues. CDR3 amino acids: CASSYTGDFSGANVLTF. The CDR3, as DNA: TGTGCCAGCAGCTACACAGGGGACTTCTCTGGGGCCAACGTCCTGACTTTC.

The CDR3 sequence: CSARDRGQIYEQYF. CDR3 sequence (DNA): TGCAGTGCTAGAGATCGGGGACAGATCTACGAGCAGTACTTC. This chain uses TRBV20-1 with TRBJ2-7; TRBD1 matches 7 bases. With 0 bases clipped from V and 3 bases from J, the junction kept 5 bases outside the gene matches. CDR1 is DFQATT, CDR2 SNEGSKA, per germline (reference sequence). The CDR3 is 14 amino acids.

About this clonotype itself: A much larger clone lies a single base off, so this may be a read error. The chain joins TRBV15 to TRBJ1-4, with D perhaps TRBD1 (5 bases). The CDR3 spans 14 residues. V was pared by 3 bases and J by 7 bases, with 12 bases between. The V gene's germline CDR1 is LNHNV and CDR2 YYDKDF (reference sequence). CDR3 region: CATSSARGGEKLFF. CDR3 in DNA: TGTGCCACCAGCAGTGCAAGGGGAGGTGAAAAACTGTTTTTT. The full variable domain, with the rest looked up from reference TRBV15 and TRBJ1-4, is DAMVIQNPRYQVTQFGKPVTLSCSQTLNHNVMYWYQQKSSQAPKLLFHYYDKDFNNEADTPDNFQSRRPNTSFCFLDIRSPGLGDTAMYLCATSSARGGEKLFFGSGTQLSVL.

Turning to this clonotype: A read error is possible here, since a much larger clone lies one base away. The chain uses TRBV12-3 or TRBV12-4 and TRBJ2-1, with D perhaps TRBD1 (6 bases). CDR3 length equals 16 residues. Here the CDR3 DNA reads TGTGCCAGCAGTCTCCCCCTCGGCAGGGGAATGGTTGAGCAGATCTTC. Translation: CASSLPLGRGMVEQIF.

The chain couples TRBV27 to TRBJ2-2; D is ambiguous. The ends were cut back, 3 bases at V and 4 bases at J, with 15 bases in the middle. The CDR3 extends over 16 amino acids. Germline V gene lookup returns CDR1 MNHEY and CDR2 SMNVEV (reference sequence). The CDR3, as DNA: TGTGCCAGCAGTTTCCTCAGTTTCTCTTCCACCGGGGAGCTGTTTTTT. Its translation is CASSFLSFSSTGELFF.

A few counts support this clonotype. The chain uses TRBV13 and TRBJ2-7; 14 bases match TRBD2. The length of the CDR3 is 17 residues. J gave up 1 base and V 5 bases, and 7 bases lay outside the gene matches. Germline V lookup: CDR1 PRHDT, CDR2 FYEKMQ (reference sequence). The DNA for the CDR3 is TGTGCCAGCAGCGATCGACTAGCGGGAGGGCCGTCCTACGAGCAGTACTTC. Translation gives CASSDRLAGGPSYEQYF.

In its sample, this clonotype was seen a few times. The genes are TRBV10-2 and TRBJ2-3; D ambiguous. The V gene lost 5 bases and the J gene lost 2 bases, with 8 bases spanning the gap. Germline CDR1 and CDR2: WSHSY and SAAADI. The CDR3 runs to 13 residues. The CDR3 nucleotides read TGCGCCAGCAGTAACCCAGACACAGATACGCAGTATTTT. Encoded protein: CASSNPDTDTQYF.

DNA of the CDR3: TGTGCCAGCAGTTTGGCCACAGTGCACCAAGAGACCCAGTACTTC. It is translated as CASSLATVHQETQYF. The V and J genes are TRBV27 and TRBJ2-5, with D hard to call. CDR1 is MNHEY, CDR2 SMNVEV, per germline (reference sequence). Trimming removed 3 bases at V and 0 bases at J, with 11 bases between. The CDR3 has 15 amino acids.

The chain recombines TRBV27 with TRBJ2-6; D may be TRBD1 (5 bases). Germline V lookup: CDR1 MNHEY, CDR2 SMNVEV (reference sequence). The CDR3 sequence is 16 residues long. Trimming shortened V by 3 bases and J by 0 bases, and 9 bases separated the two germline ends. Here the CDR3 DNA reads TGTGCCAGCAGTTTGAGGACACACTCTGGGGCCAACGTCCTGACTTTC. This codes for CASSLRTHSGANVLTF. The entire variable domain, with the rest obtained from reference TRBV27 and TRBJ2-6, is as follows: EAQVTQNPRYLITVTGKKLTVTCSQNMNHEYMSWYRQDPGLGLRQIYYSMNVEVTDKGDVPEGYKVSRKEKRNFPLILESPSPNQTSLYFCASSLRTHSGANVLTFGAGSRLTVL.

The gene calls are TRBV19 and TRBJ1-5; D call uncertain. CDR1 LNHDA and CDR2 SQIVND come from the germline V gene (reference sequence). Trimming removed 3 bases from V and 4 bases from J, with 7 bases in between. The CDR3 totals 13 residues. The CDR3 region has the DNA TGTGCCAGTAGTATGGACCGTAATCAGCCCCAGCATTTT. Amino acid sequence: CASSMDRNQPQHF.

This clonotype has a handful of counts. The CDR3 loop reads CASSRDRGHQETQYF. The CDR3 region has the DNA TGTGCCAGCAGCCGAGACAGGGGCCACCAAGAGACCCAGTACTTC. The J gene is TRBJ2-5, the V gene TRBV3-1; 8 nucleotides agree with TRBD1. This CDR3 region has 15 residues. J lost 0 bases, V lost 4 bases, and 4 bases had no gene match. The V gene's germline CDR1 is LGHDT and CDR2 YNNKEL (reference sequence).

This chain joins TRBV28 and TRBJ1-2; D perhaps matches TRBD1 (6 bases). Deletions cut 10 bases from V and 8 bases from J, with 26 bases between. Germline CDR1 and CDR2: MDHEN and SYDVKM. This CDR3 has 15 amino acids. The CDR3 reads CATALRGSQARGYTF. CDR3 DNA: TGTGCCACCGCGCTGAGGGGGTCTCAGGCTCGGGGCTACACCTTC.